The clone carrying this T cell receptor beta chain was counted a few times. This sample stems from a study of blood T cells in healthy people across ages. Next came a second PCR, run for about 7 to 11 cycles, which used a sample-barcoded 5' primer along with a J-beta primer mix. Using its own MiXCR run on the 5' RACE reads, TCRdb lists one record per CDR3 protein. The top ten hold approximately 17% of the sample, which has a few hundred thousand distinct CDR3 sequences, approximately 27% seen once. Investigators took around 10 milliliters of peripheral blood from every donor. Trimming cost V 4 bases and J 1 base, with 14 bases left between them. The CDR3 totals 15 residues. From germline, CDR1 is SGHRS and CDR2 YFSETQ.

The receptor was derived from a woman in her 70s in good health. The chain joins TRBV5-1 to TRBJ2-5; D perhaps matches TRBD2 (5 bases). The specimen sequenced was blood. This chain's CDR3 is CASSREFAPQETQYF. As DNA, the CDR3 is TGCGCCAGCAGCAGGGAGTTTGCCCCCCAAGAGACCCAGTACTTC.